These T cell receptor beta chains were read from a single sample in a study of cytomegalovirus exposure and HLA in healthy donors. Clones were sequenced by immunoSEQ multiplex PCR, and TCRdb holds only the in-frame ones, with some missing. This sample has 180,000 or so clones; 78% occur once, and the top ten carry roughly 2.7%. Sample: PBMCs. The receptors come from a female donor in good health and CMV-seronegative. Each CDR3 is given with its conserved first and last residue. D genes are given only for firm matches. The size field is filled for only some rows; it gives once, few, many or a size class.

D gene: TRBD2; clone size: NA; J gene: TRBJ2-1; V gene: TRBV9; CDR3 protein: CASSVELGTSGSNEQFF; CDR3 DNA: TGTGCCAGCAGCGTAGAGTTAGGAACTAGCGGGAGCAATGAGCAGTTCTTC
D gene: TRBD2; clone size: NA; J gene: TRBJ2-7; V gene: TRBV6-1; CDR3 protein: CASSGGGLAGEREPAYEQYF; CDR3 DNA: TGTGCCAGCAGTGGGGGGGGACTAGCGGGAGAGAGGGAGCCGGCCTACGAGCAGTACTTC
D gene: NA; clone size: NA; J gene: TRBJ1-5; V gene: TRBV11-2; CDR3 protein: CASSQGGRNQPQHF; CDR3 DNA: TGTGCCAGCAGCCAAGGGGGACGCAATCAGCCCCAGCATTTT
D gene: TRBD2; clone size: once; J gene: TRBJ2-3; V gene: TRBV7-2; CDR3 protein: CASNKWATSGTSADTQYF; CDR3 DNA: TGTGCCAGCAACAAATGGGCGACTAGCGGGACGAGCGCAGATACGCAGTATTTT
D gene: TRBD2; clone size: once; J gene: TRBJ2-1; V gene: TRBV5-1; CDR3 protein: CASRGGAGDIEQFF; CDR3 DNA: TGCGCCAGCAGAGGAGGGGCGGGAGATATTGAGCAGTTCTTC
D gene: TRBD1; clone size: few; J gene: TRBJ2-7; V gene: TRBV27; CDR3 protein: CASSPTGTASYEQYF; CDR3 DNA: TGTGCCAGCAGTCCTACCGGGACAGCAAGCTACGAGCAGTACTTC
D gene: TRBD2; clone size: NA; J gene: TRBJ2-1; V gene: TRBV9; CDR3 protein: CASSVVTSGRLGEQFF; CDR3 DNA: TGTGCCAGCAGCGTAGTAACTAGCGGGAGGCTGGGTGAGCAGTTCTTC
D gene: TRBD2; clone size: NA; J gene: TRBJ2-7; V gene: TRBV18; CDR3 protein: CASSPIVAGVSYEQYF; CDR3 DNA: TGTGCCAGCTCACCCATCGTAGCGGGAGTCTCCTACGAGCAGTACTTC
D gene: TRBD2; clone size: NA; J gene: TRBJ2-7; V gene: TRBV2; CDR3 protein: CASSGASGSYEQYF; CDR3 DNA: TGTGCCAGCAGTGGGGCTAGCGGGTCCTACGAGCAGTACTTC
D gene: TRBD1; clone size: NA; J gene: TRBJ1-5; V gene: TRBV29-1; CDR3 protein: CSPMGQGDQPQHF; CDR3 DNA: TGCAGCCCAATGGGACAGGGTGACCAGCCCCAGCATTTT
D gene: TRBD2; clone size: once; J gene: TRBJ2-5; V gene: TRBV7-9; CDR3 protein: CASSPRTSGGRQETQYF; CDR3 DNA: TGTGCCAGCAGCCCCCGGACTAGCGGAGGACGTCAAGAGACCCAGTACTTC
D gene: TRBD2; clone size: NA; J gene: TRBJ2-3; V gene: TRBV13; CDR3 protein: CASSRTSGRESDTQYF; CDR3 DNA: TGTGCCAGCAGCCGGACTAGCGGGAGGGAATCAGATACGCAGTATTTT
D gene: TRBD1; clone size: NA; J gene: TRBJ2-5; V gene: TRBV5-4; CDR3 protein: CASSFQTGGLWETQYF; CDR3 DNA: TGTGCCAGCAGCTTCCAAACAGGGGGCCTTTGGGAGACCCAGTACTTC
D gene: TRBD2; clone size: NA; J gene: TRBJ2-1; V gene: TRBV19; CDR3 protein: CARGRERDNEQFF; CDR3 DNA: TGTGCCAGGGGGCGGGAGAGGGACAATGAGCAGTTCTTC
D gene: TRBD1; clone size: NA; J gene: TRBJ1-1; V gene: TRBV30; CDR3 protein: CAWSVPVDRVNTEAFF; CDR3 DNA: TGTGCCTGGAGTGTCCCCGTAGACAGGGTGAACACTGAAGCTTTCTTT
D gene: NA; clone size: NA; J gene: TRBJ1-2; V gene: TRBV6-1; CDR3 protein: CASSEIEGGWNYGYTF; CDR3 DNA: TGTGCCAGCAGTGAAATTGAGGGTGGTTGGAACTATGGCTACACCTTC
D gene: NA; clone size: NA; J gene: TRBJ1-1; V gene: TRBV5-1; CDR3 protein: CASSLGGAPPARTEAFF; CDR3 DNA: TGCGCCAGCAGCTTAGGGGGGGCGCCTCCCGCAAGGACTGAAGCTTTCTTT
D gene: TRBD2; clone size: NA; J gene: TRBJ2-7; V gene: TRBV5-1; CDR3 protein: CASSLEMTSRSYEQYF; CDR3 DNA: TGCGCCAGCAGCTTGGAAATGACTAGCAGATCCTACGAGCAGTACTTC
D gene: TRBD2; clone size: NA; J gene: TRBJ2-2; V gene: TRBV2; CDR3 protein: CASSEVNSGALGDTGELFF; CDR3 DNA: TGTGCCAGCAGTGAAGTTAATAGCGGGGCCTTGGGGGACACCGGGGAGCTGTTTTTT
D gene: TRBD1; clone size: few; J gene: TRBJ2-7; V gene: TRBV7-2; CDR3 protein: CASSPGQAYSARSYEQYF; CDR3 DNA: TGTGCCAGCAGCCCGGGACAGGCCTACTCCGCCCGCTCCTACGAGCAGTACTTC
D gene: NA; clone size: NA; J gene: TRBJ2-7; V gene: TRBV5-4; CDR3 protein: CASSSFDSSYEQYF; CDR3 DNA: TGTGCCAGCAGCTCTTTCGACAGCTCCTACGAGCAGTACTTC
D gene: TRBD1; clone size: NA; J gene: TRBJ2-7; V gene: TRBV27; CDR3 protein: CASVSGQGPYEQYF; CDR3 DNA: TGTGCCAGCGTTAGTGGACAGGGACCTTACGAGCAGTACTTC
D gene: TRBD1; clone size: NA; J gene: TRBJ2-7; V gene: TRBV5-1; CDR3 protein: CASSLGTGVHEQYF; CDR3 DNA: TGCGCCAGCAGCTTGGGGACAGGGGTCCACGAGCAGTACTTC
D gene: TRBD1; clone size: NA; J gene: TRBJ2-7; V gene: TRBV7-9; CDR3 protein: CASSTTGDGDSYEQYF; CDR3 DNA: TGTGCCAGCAGCACCACAGGGGACGGGGATTCCTACGAGCAGTACTTC
D gene: TRBD2; clone size: NA; J gene: TRBJ2-7; V gene: TRBV11-3; CDR3 protein: CASSFSGGAGEQYF; CDR3 DNA: TGTGCCAGCAGCTTTAGCGGGGGGGCGGGCGAGCAGTACTTC
D gene: NA; clone size: NA; J gene: TRBJ1-3; V gene: TRBV10-3; CDR3 protein: CAISDTGKRGNTIYF; CDR3 DNA: TGTGCCATCAGTGACACAGGAAAACGTGGAAACACCATATATTTT
D gene: TRBD1; clone size: NA; J gene: TRBJ2-7; V gene: TRBV7-8; CDR3 protein: CASRGDRGIYEQYF; CDR3 DNA: TGTGCCAGCAGGGGAGACAGGGGAATCTACGAGCAGTACTTC
D gene: TRBD1; clone size: few; J gene: TRBJ2-7; V gene: TRBV9; CDR3 protein: CASSLTTGDYEQYF; CDR3 DNA: TGTGCCAGCAGCCTAACGACAGGGGACTACGAGCAGTACTTC
D gene: NA; clone size: NA; J gene: TRBJ1-2; V gene: TRBV11-2; CDR3 protein: CASSLQRVGDYGYTF; CDR3 DNA: TGTGCCAGCAGCTTACAGAGGGTTGGGGACTATGGCTACACCTTC
D gene: NA; clone size: NA; J gene: TRBJ2-2; V gene: TRBV9; CDR3 protein: CASSVADTGELFF; CDR3 DNA: TGTGCCAGCAGCGTAGCGGACACCGGGGAGCTGTTTTTT
D gene: NA; clone size: NA; J gene: TRBJ1-2; V gene: TRBV19; CDR3 protein: CASSISGQYGYTF; CDR3 DNA: TGTGCCAGTAGTATAAGCGGGCAGTATGGCTACACCTTC
D gene: TRBD2; clone size: NA; J gene: TRBJ2-5; V gene: TRBV2; CDR3 protein: CASRVLAGWGAETQYF; CDR3 DNA: TGTGCCAGCAGGGTCCTAGCGGGATGGGGGGCAGAGACCCAGTACTTC
D gene: TRBD2; clone size: NA; J gene: TRBJ2-3; V gene: TRBV4-2; CDR3 protein: CASSQVKTSGSTDTQYF; CDR3 DNA: TGTGCCAGCAGCCAAGTGAAGACTAGCGGGAGCACAGATACGCAGTATTTT
D gene: TRBD1; clone size: NA; J gene: TRBJ1-4; V gene: TRBV5-6; CDR3 protein: CASSLNRGSGEKLFF; CDR3 DNA: TGTGCCAGCAGCTTAAACAGGGGGTCGGGTGAAAAACTGTTTTTT
D gene: NA; clone size: NA; J gene: TRBJ1-1; V gene: TRBV30; CDR3 protein: CAWSVGGPLTAFF; CDR3 DNA: TGTGCCTGGAGTGTAGGTGGGCCTCTCACAGCTTTCTTT
D gene: NA; clone size: NA; J gene: TRBJ2-3; V gene: TRBV9; CDR3 protein: CASSSRYRTDTQYF; CDR3 DNA: TGTGCCAGCAGCTCACGCTACCGCACAGATACGCAGTATTTT
D gene: NA; clone size: once; J gene: TRBJ1-3; V gene: TRBV2; CDR3 protein: CASSEVSSGNTIYF; CDR3 DNA: TGTGCCAGCAGTGAGGTCAGCTCTGGAAACACCATATATTTT
D gene: NA; clone size: NA; J gene: TRBJ1-6; V gene: TRBV4-2; CDR3 protein: CASSQEGTQGTPRHF; CDR3 DNA: TGTGCCAGCAGCCAAGAAGGTACTCAGGGGACCCCGCGCCACTTT
D gene: NA; clone size: NA; J gene: TRBJ1-5; V gene: TRBV28; CDR3 protein: CASSFGTVSNQPQHF; CDR3 DNA: TGTGCCAGCAGTTTTGGTACAGTTAGCAATCAGCCCCAGCATTTT
D gene: TRBD2; clone size: NA; J gene: TRBJ2-2; V gene: TRBV28; CDR3 protein: CASSSQRERDTGELFF; CDR3 DNA: TGTGCCAGCAGTTCCCAGCGGGAGCGGGACACCGGGGAGCTGTTTTTT
D gene: NA; clone size: NA; J gene: TRBJ1-4; V gene: TRBV2; CDR3 protein: CASRRTAEYATNEKLFF; CDR3 DNA: TGTGCCAGCAGGCGGACAGCCGAATACGCAACTAATGAAAAACTGTTTTTT
D gene: TRBD2; clone size: NA; J gene: TRBJ2-7; V gene: TRBV5-1; CDR3 protein: CASSSMTSGSSYEQYF; CDR3 DNA: TGCGCCAGCAGCTCGATGACAAGCGGGAGTTCCTACGAGCAGTACTTC
D gene: NA; clone size: NA; J gene: TRBJ2-6; V gene: TRBV6-5; CDR3 protein: CASSYGEASGANVLTF; CDR3 DNA: TGTGCCAGCAGTTATGGCGAGGCCTCTGGGGCCAACGTCCTGACTTTC
D gene: NA; clone size: NA; J gene: TRBJ2-5; V gene: TRBV11-2; CDR3 protein: CASSLAGTQQETQYF; CDR3 DNA: TGTGCCAGCAGCCTAGCCGGGACACAACAAGAGACCCAGTACTTC
D gene: TRBD2; clone size: NA; J gene: TRBJ2-2; V gene: TRBV7-2; CDR3 protein: CASSLSGRVTGELFF; CDR3 DNA: TGTGCCAGCAGCTTAAGCGGGAGGGTCACCGGGGAGCTGTTTTTT
D gene: NA; clone size: few; J gene: TRBJ2-1; V gene: TRBV5-5; CDR3 protein: CASSLELRTASEQFF; CDR3 DNA: TGTGCCAGCAGCTTGGAGTTGCGGACAGCAAGTGAGCAGTTCTTC
D gene: TRBD1; clone size: NA; J gene: TRBJ1-2; V gene: TRBV6-1; CDR3 protein: CASSVEGAGVGGYTF; CDR3 DNA: TGTGCCAGCAGTGTAGAGGGGGCTGGGGTAGGGGGCTACACCTTC
D gene: NA; clone size: NA; J gene: TRBJ1-2; V gene: TRBV19; CDR3 protein: CASSIGQSSGGYTF; CDR3 DNA: TGTGCCAGTAGTATCGGCCAGTCCTCGGGAGGCTACACCTTC
D gene: TRBD2; clone size: few; J gene: TRBJ2-1; V gene: TRBV2; CDR3 protein: CASSELLAGSEQFF; CDR3 DNA: TGTGCCAGCAGTGAATTACTAGCGGGATCTGAGCAGTTCTTC
D gene: NA; clone size: few; J gene: TRBJ2-2; V gene: TRBV30; CDR3 protein: CAWSGRRSGELFF; CDR3 DNA: TGTGCCTGGAGTGGCAGGAGGTCCGGGGAGCTGTTTTTT
D gene: TRBD1; clone size: NA; J gene: TRBJ1-1; V gene: TRBV5-4; CDR3 protein: CASSPPGQTNTEAFF; CDR3 DNA: TGTGCCAGCAGCCCCCCGGGACAGACGAACACTGAAGCTTTCTTT
D gene: NA; clone size: NA; J gene: TRBJ1-3; V gene: TRBV11-2; CDR3 protein: CASDLASGNTIYF; CDR3 DNA: TGTGCCAGCGATCTGGCCTCTGGAAACACCATATATTTT